One sample yielded the 23 T cell receptor beta chains listed below, sequenced in a study of T cell responses to AZD1222 COVID-19 vaccine. Assay used: immunoSEQ multiplex PCR; TCRdb lists only in-frame clones, some missing. Of 98,000 or so clones in the sample, around nine tenths were seen once. This specimen was peripheral blood, taken 28 days after the second dose of the MenACWY control vaccine. The receptors here all came from an adult who received the MenACWY meningococcal vaccine as a control.

The chain couples TRBV25-1 to TRBJ2-1; TRBD1 might be the D (6 bases). Trimming took 2 bases from V and 9 from J, leaving 8 bases between them. CDR3 size: 12 residues. CDR1 is MGHDK, CDR2 SYGVNS, per germline. CDR3 coding DNA: TGTGCCAGCAGTGAAGGGGGCGGTGAGCAGTTCTTC. It yields the protein CASSEGGGEQFF. The full variable domain, in which reference TRBV25-1 and TRBJ2-1 provide the parts outside the CDR3, is EADIYQTPRYLVIGTGKKITLECSQTMGHDKMYWYQQDPGMELHLIHYSYGVNSTEKGDLSSESTVSRIRTEHFPLTLESARPSHTSQYLCASSEGGGEQFFGPGTRLTVL.

This sequence joins TRBV7-2 and TRBJ2-7, with D maybe TRBD1 (7 bases). V was cut by 4 bases and J by 4 bases, with 23 bases left in between. This CDR3 has 17 amino acids. Germline V gene lookup returns CDR1 SGHTA and CDR2 FQGNSA. DNA for the CDR3: TGTGCCAGCAGCTCCGTTAGCCCTAGGCAGGGGGGATACGAGCAGTACTTC. Its protein is CASSSVSPRQGGYEQYF.

This clone has a single count. Written as DNA, the CDR3 is TGTGCCAGCAGTTATGGGGCGTATGGCTACACCTTC. Protein: CASSYGAYGYTF. The chain combines TRBV6-2 or TRBV6-3 with TRBJ1-2; D is perhaps TRBD1 (5 bases). The CDR3 spans 12 residues. Germline-derived CDR1 and CDR2 are MNHEY and SVGEGT. Trimming removed 3 bases at V and 5 bases at J, with 7 bases between.

The genes are TRBV18 and TRBJ1-2; 7 positions match TRBD1. The CDR3 consists of 16 residues. V shed 6 bases, J shed 4 bases, and the junction held 14 bases outside the gene matches. CDR1 and CDR2 from the germline V gene are KGHSH and LQKENI. CDR3: CASSLSWDRAIYGYTF. CDR3 nucleotides: TGTGCCAGCTCGCTCTCCTGGGACAGAGCGATCTATGGCTACACCTTC. The whole variable domain, remainder taken from reference TRBV18 and TRBJ1-2, is NAGVMQNPRHLVRRRGQEARLRCSPMKGHSHVYWYRQLPEEGLKFMVYLQKENIIDESGMPKERFSAEFPKEGPSILRIQQVVRGDSAAYFCASSLSWDRAIYGYTFGSGTRLTVV.

The chain joins TRBV7-2 to TRBJ2-7, with D possibly being TRBD1 (6 bases). V was pared by 3 bases and J by 6 bases, with 15 bases between. Germline V gene data show CDR1 as SGHTA and CDR2 as FQGNSA. CDR3 size: 14 residues. The CDR3 bases are TGTGCCAGCAGCTTCCGAAATACAGGGTCCGAGCAGTACTTC. Translating it yields CASSFRNTGSEQYF.

This clone turned up a few times. The chain links TRBV6-5 to TRBJ1-5; TRBD1 aligns across 8 bases. V lost 6 bases, J lost 4 bases, and 8 bases stayed unmatched. Germline lookup yields CDR1 MNHEY and CDR2 SVGAGI. CDR3 length: 15 residues. As DNA, the CDR3 is TGTGCCAGCAGGACTCGACAGGGGAGGAATCAGCCCCAGCATTTT. Amino acids: CASRTRQGRNQPQHF.

V usage is TRBV19 and J usage is TRBJ2-1, with D possibly being TRBD2 (6 bases). From germline, CDR1 is LNHDA and CDR2 SQIVND (reference sequence). V was clipped by 3 bases and J by 2 bases, with 14 bases between them. The CDR3 runs to 16 residues. The CDR3 reads CASSIGSGVTYNEQFF. The CDR3 DNA follows: TGTGCCAGTAGTATCGGGAGCGGTGTAACCTACAATGAGCAGTTCTTC. Based on the CDR3 plus reference TRBV19 and TRBJ2-1, the full variable domain is DGGITQSPKYLFRKEGQNVTLSCEQNLNHDAMYWYRQDPGQGLRLIYYSQIVNDFQKGDIAEGYSVSREKKESFPLTVTSAQKNPTAFYLCASSIGSGVTYNEQFFGPGTRLTVL.

This chain joins TRBV7-2 and TRBJ1-4, with D unclear. V was shortened by 1 base and J by 0 bases, with 9 bases between the two germline ends. CDR3 length: 16 residues. CDR1 is SGHTA, CDR2 FQGNSA, per germline. CDR3 bases: TGTGCCAGCAGCTTAGTCGGTATTGCAACTAATGAAAAACTGTTTTTT. Its translation: CASSLVGIATNEKLFF. Supplemented by reference TRBV7-2 and TRBJ1-4, the full variable domain reads GAGVSQSPSNKVTEKGKDVELRCDPISGHTALYWYRQSLGQGLEFLIYFQGNSAPDKSGLPSDRFSAERTGGSVSTLTIQRTQQEDSAVYLCASSLVGIATNEKLFFGSGTQLSVL.

The rearrangement links TRBV7-3 to TRBJ2-3; 10 nucleotides align to TRBD2. Germline V gene lookup returns CDR1 SGHTA and CDR2 FQGTGA. The CDR3 contains 17 residues. V lost 5 bases and J lost 5; bases outside the gene matches: 13. The chain's CDR3 is CASSPSGSGGAVDTQYF. Written as DNA, the CDR3 is TGTGCCAGCAGCCCCTCGGGAAGCGGGGGGGCCGTAGATACGCAGTATTTT.

The chain employs TRBV4-3 and TRBJ2-1; 8 nucleotides align to TRBD2. The CDR3 is 17 residues long. Germline V lookup: CDR1 LGHNA, CDR2 YSLEER. The ends lost 4 bases at V and 3 bases at J; junction bases unmatched: 11. The CDR3 DNA follows: TGCGCCAGCAGCCCCCTGGGGCGTAGCGGGAACTACAATGAGCAGTTCTTC. It yields the protein CASSPLGRSGNYNEQFF.

About this clone: Other DNA sequences in this sample translate to the same CDR3. V gene TRBV29-1 combines with J gene TRBJ1-2; the D gene is possibly TRBD1 (6 bases). Trimming cost V 6 bases and J 5 bases, with 13 bases left between them. From germline, CDR1 is SQVTM and CDR2 ANQGSEA. This CDR3 has 12 amino acids. The CDR3 loop is CSVGGQLYGYTF. CDR3 in DNA: TGCAGCGTGGGGGGGCAGCTATATGGCTACACCTTC.

This clone was seen a handful of times. The V and J genes are TRBV11-2 and TRBJ1-4; the D gene is possibly TRBD1 (5 bases). This CDR3 has 18 residues. Germline V gene lookup returns CDR1 SGHAT and CDR2 FQNNGV. V was clipped by 3 bases and J by 5 bases, with 22 bases between them. Here the CDR3 reads CASSFGPSGRTINEKLFF. CDR3 in DNA: TGTGCCAGCAGCTTCGGTCCGTCGGGACGGACCATAAATGAAAAACTGTTTTTT.

As for this clone: This sample includes further DNA sequences coding for the same CDR3. The chain is built from TRBV9 and TRBJ2-3, with unresolved D. Trimming removed 0 bases from V and 4 bases from J, with 9 bases in between. Germline lookup yields CDR1 SGDLS and CDR2 YYNGEE. There are 14 residues in the CDR3. The CDR3 loop reads CASSVVAGADTQYF. The CDR3, as DNA: TGTGCCAGCAGCGTAGTGGCAGGCGCAGATACGCAGTATTTT.

This clone was found once. The chain recombines TRBV14 with TRBJ1-2; no clear D gene. The CDR3 extends over 15 amino acids. Deletions cut 4 bases from V and 1 base from J, with 13 bases between. CDR1 is SGHDN and CDR2 is FVKESK in the germline V gene. CDR3 in amino acids: CASSPRTRLNYGYTF. In DNA form, the CDR3 reads TGTGCCAGCAGCCCAAGGACCCGACTTAACTATGGCTACACCTTC. The full variable domain, in which reference TRBV14 and TRBJ1-2 provide the parts outside the CDR3, is EAGVTQFPSHSVIEKGQTVTLRCDPISGHDNLYWYRRVMGKEIKFLLHFVKESKQDESGMPNNRFLAERTGGTYSTLKVQPAELEDSGVYFCASSPRTRLNYGYTFGSGTRLTVV.

This rearrangement joins TRBV7-2 to TRBJ2-7, with D possibly called TRBD1 or TRBD2 (6 bases each). V dropped 5 bases and J dropped 3 bases, with 17 bases sitting between them. From germline, CDR1 is SGHTA and CDR2 FQGNSA. The CDR3 has 15 amino acids. CDR3: CASSKQGSGLYEQYF. The CDR3 DNA follows: TGTGCCAGCAGCAAACAGGGAAGCGGGCTCTACGAGCAGTACTTC. The entire variable domain, with the rest obtained from reference TRBV7-2 and TRBJ2-7, is as follows: GAGVSQSPSNKVTEKGKDVELRCDPISGHTALYWYRQSLGQGLEFLIYFQGNSAPDKSGLPSDRFSAERTGGSVSTLTIQRTQQEDSAVYLCASSKQGSGLYEQYFGPGTRLTVT.

This clone appeared a few times. The chain combines TRBV19 with TRBJ2-2, with D possibly TRBD1 on 5 matching bases. The V and J ends lost 3 bases and 0 bases respectively, with 8 bases between them. This CDR3 is built from 15 residues. Germline V lookup: CDR1 LNHDA, CDR2 SQIVND (reference sequence). CDR3 in amino acids: CASSMGQANTGELFF. The CDR3 coding sequence is TGTGCCAGTAGTATGGGGCAGGCGAACACCGGGGAGCTGTTTTTT.

The rearrangement joins TRBV7-2 to TRBJ1-4; weak D call: TRBD1 (5 bases). Germline CDR1 and CDR2: SGHTA and FQGNSA. The ends were cut back, 3 bases at V and 8 bases at J, with 10 bases in the middle. The CDR3 runs 13 residues. CDR3 sequence (DNA): TGTGCCAGCAGCTTGGGGGGAGGGGAAAAACTGTTTTTT. It translates to CASSLGGGEKLFF.

This CDR3 is CASSSGGRTEAFF. The CDR3, as DNA: TGTGCCAGCAGCTCAGGGGGGCGGACTGAAGCTTTCTTT. This chain joins TRBV7-2 and TRBJ1-1, with TRBD1 matching 7 bases. The CDR3 sequence is 13 residues long. CDR1 is SGHTA, CDR2 FQGNSA, per germline. V dropped 4 bases and J dropped 5; count of bases not matched to a gene: 4.

V gene TRBV7-8 combines with J gene TRBJ1-4; D remains unclear. The V gene lost 7 bases and the J gene lost 4 bases, with 13 bases spanning the gap. Germline V CDR1 and CDR2: SGHVS, FQNEAQ. There are 14 residues in the CDR3. CDR3 bases: TGTGCCAGCACGCAGGATGCGCTTAATGAAAAACTGTTTTTT. It translates to CASTQDALNEKLFF.

V is TRBV29-1 and J is TRBJ2-1; D call uncertain. Germline V gene lookup returns CDR1 SQVTM and CDR2 ANQGSEA. V lost 1 base and J 8 bases, leaving 3 bases between the germline ends. The CDR3 loop spans 10 amino acids. CDR3 sequence reads: CSVEVHEQFF. In DNA form, the CDR3 reads TGCAGCGTTGAAGTCCATGAGCAGTTCTTC.

This chain uses TRBV28 with TRBJ1-1, with D possibly matching TRBD1 (6 bases). The CDR3 has 14 amino acids. Germline CDR1 is MDHEN and CDR2 is SYDVKM. V dropped 6 bases and J dropped 5 bases, with 16 bases sitting between them. The CDR3 is CASRDRRVGTEAFF. DNA for the CDR3: TGTGCCAGCAGAGACAGGAGGGTAGGGACTGAAGCTTTCTTT. Looking up the rest from reference TRBV28 and TRBJ1-1 gives the full variable domain: DVKVTQSSRYLVKRTGEKVFLECVQDMDHENMFWYRQDPGLGLRLIYFSYDVKMKEKGDIPEGYSVSREKKERFSLILESASTNQTSMYLCASRDRRVGTEAFFGQGTRLTVV.

This clone was detected a few times. This chain links TRBV5-5 with TRBJ1-6; TRBD1 agrees at 9 bases. The CDR3 runs to 19 residues. J was trimmed by 1 base and V by 0 bases; bases with no gene match: 8. Germline CDR1 is SGHKS and CDR2 is YYEKEE (reference sequence). CDR3 nucleotides: TGTGCCAGCAGCTTGGTTGGACAGGGGTCGGGGTCCTATAATTCACCCCTCCACTTT. Amino acids: CASSLVGQGSGSYNSPLHF.

The CDR3 sequence: CAYRGTATQGTEAFF. The CDR3 DNA sequence: TGTGCCTACAGAGGGACAGCAACTCAAGGCACTGAAGCTTTCTTT. The rearrangement joins TRBV30 to TRBJ1-1, with 7 bases lining up with TRBD1. V gave up 7 bases and J gave up 4 bases; unmatched junction bases: 15. The CDR3 sequence is 15 residues long. Germline V gene sequence: CDR1 GTSNPN, CDR2 SVGIG (reference sequence).